Each of the 22 T cell receptor beta chains below was sequenced from the same sample in a study of spatial heterogeneity in lung cancer. The antigens of these receptors remain unknown. Study results and caveats: Tumoral mutation counts were tracked by counts of expanded intratumoral alpha and beta TCRs.

As for time point: sample taken at primary tumor resection. TCRdb reprocessed the 5' RACE reads via MiXCR and lists one record per CDR3 protein. The sample yields around 95,000 distinct CDR3 sequences, about 4.6% seen once. Sequencing used lung tumor tissue, obtained at surgery. The receptors come from a male donor with early-stage non-small cell lung cancer.

This clonotype has a count of ten or more. The rearrangement links TRBV2 to TRBJ2-7; 8 bases map to TRBD2. CDR3 length equals 14 residues. Trimming took 6 bases from V and 3 from J; bases not matched to a gene: 7. Germline-derived CDR1 and CDR2 are SNHLY and FYNNEI. The CDR3 DNA sequence: TGTGCCAGCAGCCCGCTAGCGGGCCGCTACGAGCAGTACTTC. It encodes CASSPLAGRYEQYF. The full variable domain, rest sourced from reference TRBV2 and TRBJ2-7, is EPEVTQTPSHQVTQMGQEVILRCVPISNHLYFYWYRQILGQKVEFLVSFYNNEISEKSEIFDDQFSVERPDGSNFTLKIRSTKLEDSAMYFCASSPLAGRYEQYFGPGTRLTVT.

This clonotype was recorded at least ten times. The chain recombines TRBV28 with TRBJ1-1; no clear D. CDR3 length equals 14 residues. With 0 bases removed from V and 1 base from J, the gap between germline ends came to 6 bases. Germline CDR1 is MDHEN and CDR2 is SYDVKM. The DNA for the CDR3 is TGTGCCAGCAGTTTATGGGGAGGGAACACTGAAGCTTTCTTT. Its translation: CASSLWGGNTEAFF. Looking up the rest from reference TRBV28 and TRBJ1-1 gives the full variable domain: DVKVTQSSRYLVKRTGEKVFLECVQDMDHENMFWYRQDPGLGLRLIYFSYDVKMKEKGDIPEGYSVSREKKERFSLILESASTNQTSMYLCASSLWGGNTEAFFGQGTRLTVV.

In this sample, this clonotype turned up many times. The chain couples TRBV6-2 or TRBV6-3 to TRBJ2-1; D might be TRBD1 (6 bases). This CDR3 contains 16 residues. CDR1 MNHEY and CDR2 SVGEGT come from the germline V gene. V lost 6 bases to trimming and J lost 2 bases, with 17 bases between them. The chain's CDR3 is CASSNQGRLPYNEQFF. The DNA for the CDR3 is TGTGCCAGCAGCAATCAGGGGCGGCTCCCCTACAATGAGCAGTTCTTC.

This clonotype was picked up a small number of times. J is TRBJ1-1 and V is TRBV27; 9 bases match TRBD1. Germline V gives CDR1 MNHEY, CDR2 SMNVEV (reference sequence). The CDR3 has 16 residues. The J segment lost 3 bases and the V segment lost 6 bases, leaving 11 bases of the junction unmatched. The CDR3 DNA is TGTGCCAGCAGCCGCCGAGGGACAGGGTTGCACACTGAAGCTTTCTTT. Translation: CASSRRGTGLHTEAFF.

This clonotype occurred many times. The chain couples TRBV18 to TRBJ1-3, with D hard to call. Trimming took off 1 base at V and 0 bases at J, with 10 bases between the two ends. Per the germline V gene, CDR1 is KGHSH and CDR2 is LQKENI. The CDR3 is made up of 16 amino acids. The CDR3 DNA follows: TGTGCCAGCTCACCACGGCAGACCGTCTCTGGAAACACCATATATTTT. It codes for CASSPRQTVSGNTIYF.

This clonotype was detected many times. The rearrangement joins TRBV15 to TRBJ2-5; D ambiguous. V was pared by 5 bases and J by 2 bases, with 9 bases between. The CDR3 length is 13 residues. The germline gives CDR1 LNHNV, CDR2 YYDKDF (reference sequence). CDR3 sequence: CATSGLEQETQYF. CDR3 bases: TGTGCCACCAGCGGGTTAGAACAAGAGACCCAGTACTTC. The variable domain in full, completed from reference TRBV15 and TRBJ2-5, reads DAMVIQNPRYQVTQFGKPVTLSCSQTLNHNVMYWYQQKSSQAPKLLFHYYDKDFNNEADTPDNFQSRRPNTSFCFLDIRSPGLGDTAMYLCATSGLEQETQYFGPGTRLLVL.

This clonotype was seen repeatedly, ten times or more. J is TRBJ1-6 and V is TRBV6-1; 7 bases match TRBD1. The CDR3 covers 15 residues. The V gene's germline CDR1 is MNHNS and CDR2 SASEGT. V lost 7 bases to trimming and J lost 5 bases; unmatched junction nucleotides: 8. In DNA, the CDR3 is TGTGCCAGCAAGGACAGGATTCTGGATAATTCACCCCTCCACTTT. This sequence encodes CASKDRILDNSPLHF.

This clonotype was seen repeatedly, ten times or more. The V call is TRBV27, the J call TRBJ2-3, with TRBD2 matching 10 bases. CDR1 and CDR2 (germline): MNHEY, SMNVEV (reference sequence). With 2 bases clipped from V and 1 base from J, the junction kept 0 bases outside the gene matches. The CDR3 extends over 15 amino acids. The CDR3 is CASSLLAGGTDTQYF. CDR3 nucleotides: TGTGCCAGCAGTTTACTAGCGGGAGGCACAGATACGCAGTATTTT.

This clonotype has only a few counts. The CDR3, as DNA: TGTGCCAGCAGTTTATACGGCAGGGTAACAGACAATGAGCAGTTCTTC. This sequence encodes CASSLYGRVTDNEQFF. This chain uses TRBV27 with TRBJ2-1, with D maybe TRBD1 (5 bases). Germline V gene data show CDR1 as MNHEY and CDR2 as SMNVEV (reference sequence). V was pared by 1 base and J by 5 bases, with 15 bases between. The CDR3 contains 16 residues.

The rearrangement uses TRBV29-1 and TRBJ1-1; TRBD1 might be the D (5 bases). The CDR3 extends over 15 amino acids. CDR1 and CDR2 (germline): SQVTM, ANQGSEA. The V end lost 4 bases, the J end lost 2 bases, and 17 bases lay between the germline ends. The CDR3: CSVGGRAARNTEAFF. The CDR3, as DNA: TGCAGCGTTGGTGGCAGGGCGGCAAGAAACACTGAAGCTTTCTTT.

This clonotype was recorded at least ten times. This chain connects TRBV20-1 to TRBJ1-2, with D perhaps matching TRBD1 (5 bases). The CDR3 contains 13 residues. Germline CDR1 DFQATT, CDR2 SNEGSKA (reference sequence). V lost 4 bases, J lost 5 bases, and 14 bases lay in between. The CDR3 reads CSATTGSRYGYTF. In DNA form, the CDR3 reads TGCAGTGCTACCACAGGTTCTAGGTATGGCTACACCTTC.

This clonotype was observed many times. The CDR3 reads CASSQTGLLYNSPLHF. In DNA, the CDR3 is TGCGCCAGCAGCCAAACGGGACTGTTGTATAATTCACCCCTCCACTTT. The chain carries TRBV4-1 and TRBJ1-6, with a weak D call TRBD1 (5 bases). Germline V gene sequence: CDR1 MGHRA, CDR2 YSYEKL. This CDR3 has 16 residues. V was cut by 2 bases and J by 4 bases, with 12 bases left in between.

This clonotype was picked up many times. The chain combines TRBV29-1 with TRBJ2-1; D may be TRBD1 (6 bases). CDR1 is SQVTM, CDR2 ANQGSEA, per germline. This CDR3 is built from 13 residues. V gave up 6 bases and J gave up 5 bases, with 14 bases separating them. The CDR3 spells CSVGDKRDNEQFF. For the CDR3, the DNA is TGCAGCGTGGGGGACAAGCGAGACAATGAGCAGTTCTTC.

This clonotype was picked up many times. Here the CDR3 DNA reads TGCGCCAGCAGCCCCTTCAGCGCCTATCTCGGTCATACGCAGTATTTT. Translated, it gives CASSPFSAYLGHTQYF. The chain employs TRBV10-2 and TRBJ2-3; no definite D call. V was shortened by 6 bases and J by 7 bases, with 23 bases between the two germline ends. Germline V CDR1 and CDR2: WSHSY, SAAADI. The CDR3 extends over 16 amino acids.

This clonotype appeared many times. The chain has TRBV4-1 and TRBJ2-1, with a weak D call TRBD1 (5 bases). Germline-derived CDR1 and CDR2 are MGHRA and YSYEKL. The CDR3 is made up of 14 amino acids. The ends were cut back, 7 bases at V and 12 bases at J, with 22 bases in the middle. CDR3 protein: CASMPGPLGVGQFF. CDR3 DNA: TGCGCCAGCATGCCGGGTCCTCTAGGGGTAGGGCAGTTCTTC.

A few counts support this clonotype. V is TRBV20-1 and J is TRBJ2-1; possible D gene TRBD1, 6 bases. The CDR3 spans 17 residues. Trimming took 0 bases from V and 5 from J, leaving 20 bases between them. Germline CDR1 DFQATT, CDR2 SNEGSKA (reference sequence). The CDR3 is CSARDRLGGRIDNEQFF. CDR3 bases: TGCAGTGCTAGAGACCGACTTGGGGGCAGGATCGACAATGAGCAGTTCTTC.

This clonotype was observed many times. The rearrangement uses TRBV27 and TRBJ1-1, with no clear D. The germline V gene encodes CDR1 MNHEY and CDR2 SMNVEV (reference sequence). Trimming removed 8 bases at V and 8 bases at J, with 24 bases between. The CDR3 is 15 residues long. The DNA for the CDR3 is TGTGCCAGCCACCCTGAGGTAGGCCGATACGCGGAAGCTTTCTTT. Translation gives CASHPEVGRYAEAFF.

This chain links TRBV4-1 with TRBJ2-6; 7 bases match TRBD1. After removal of 3 bases from V and 5 bases from J, the junction contained 7 bases not matched to a gene. Looked up from germline, CDR1 is MGHRA and CDR2 is YSYEKL. The length of the CDR3 is 16 residues. The CDR3 spells CASSQGTDGRANVLTF. As DNA, the CDR3 is TGCGCCAGCAGCCAGGGGACAGATGGTAGGGCCAACGTCCTGACTTTC.

This clonotype showed up many times. V and J are TRBV2 and TRBJ2-5; 7 bases map to TRBD2. The CDR3 consists of 14 residues. CDR1 and CDR2 (germline): SNHLY, FYNNEI. With 6 bases clipped from V and 1 base from J, the junction kept 5 bases outside the gene matches. The CDR3 loop reads CASSLGTIQETQYF. The CDR3 DNA follows: TGTGCCAGCAGCTTAGGGACTATCCAAGAGACCCAGTACTTC.

This clonotype has a count of ten or more. The V and J genes are TRBV30 and TRBJ2-1, with D possibly matching TRBD2 (5 bases). The CDR3 totals 15 residues. V was trimmed by 0 bases and J by 3 bases, leaving 12 bases between them. Germline lookup yields CDR1 GTSNPN and CDR2 SVGIG (reference sequence). Here the CDR3 DNA reads TGTGCCTGGAGTGTACGAGGGAGTGGCTACAATGAGCAGTTCTTC. Its protein product is CAWSVRGSGYNEQFF.

This clonotype was counted many times. The chain is built from TRBV24-1 and TRBJ1-5; no clear D gene. Trimming took off 2 bases at V and 9 bases at J, with 10 bases between the two ends. This CDR3 contains 13 residues. Looked up from germline, CDR1 is KGHDR and CDR2 is SFDVKD. The CDR3 DNA sequence: TGTGCCACCAGTGATTCCGGGATACTGCCCCAGCATTTT. Its protein is CATSDSGILPQHF.

The table lists this clonotype with many counts. The gene calls are TRBV6-1 and TRBJ2-7; unclear D gene. V was shortened by 5 bases and J by 2 bases, with 16 bases between the two germline ends. CDR1 is MNHNS and CDR2 is SASEGT in the germline V gene. The CDR3 runs 15 residues. The CDR3, as DNA: TGTGCCAGCAGTTGGACCCCAATACCTACCTACGAGCAGTACTTC. Its protein product is CASSWTPIPTYEQYF.